This paragraph covers one T cell receptor (beta chain) sequence. Its antigen remains unknown. This sample stems from a study of PD-1 blockade in classical Hodgkin lymphoma. Findings and caveats of the study: Undefined causes, possibly disease activity or prior therapy, underlie the repertoire differences.

Assay: immunoSEQ multiplex PCR; the TCRdb copy retains only in-frame clones and omits some. Of tens of thousands of clones in the sample, around 85% were seen once. With V trimmed by 6 bases and J by 2 bases, 7 bases remained unmatched. The germline V gene has CDR1 MNHEY and CDR2 SVGAGI. The CDR3 runs 14 residues. Time point defined: cycle 4 day 1 (C4D1), after less than 7 weeks of nivolumab. Every patient relapsed after autologous stem cell transplantation, and brentuximab vedotin exposure varied. Out of thawed PBMCs, magnetic negative selection purified CD4+ T cells. Reported best responses ranged across complete response, partial response or progressive disease.

The V and J genes are TRBV6-5 and TRBJ2-7, with TRBD1 matching 7 bases. The sequencing used CD4+ T cells from blood, collected before the fourth cycle of nivolumab. The receptor comes from a human donor with classical Hodgkin lymphoma. The CDR3 coding sequence is TGTGCCAGCAGCGCACGGGACAGAGCCTACGAGCAGTACTTC. Translation gives CASSARDRAYEQYF.